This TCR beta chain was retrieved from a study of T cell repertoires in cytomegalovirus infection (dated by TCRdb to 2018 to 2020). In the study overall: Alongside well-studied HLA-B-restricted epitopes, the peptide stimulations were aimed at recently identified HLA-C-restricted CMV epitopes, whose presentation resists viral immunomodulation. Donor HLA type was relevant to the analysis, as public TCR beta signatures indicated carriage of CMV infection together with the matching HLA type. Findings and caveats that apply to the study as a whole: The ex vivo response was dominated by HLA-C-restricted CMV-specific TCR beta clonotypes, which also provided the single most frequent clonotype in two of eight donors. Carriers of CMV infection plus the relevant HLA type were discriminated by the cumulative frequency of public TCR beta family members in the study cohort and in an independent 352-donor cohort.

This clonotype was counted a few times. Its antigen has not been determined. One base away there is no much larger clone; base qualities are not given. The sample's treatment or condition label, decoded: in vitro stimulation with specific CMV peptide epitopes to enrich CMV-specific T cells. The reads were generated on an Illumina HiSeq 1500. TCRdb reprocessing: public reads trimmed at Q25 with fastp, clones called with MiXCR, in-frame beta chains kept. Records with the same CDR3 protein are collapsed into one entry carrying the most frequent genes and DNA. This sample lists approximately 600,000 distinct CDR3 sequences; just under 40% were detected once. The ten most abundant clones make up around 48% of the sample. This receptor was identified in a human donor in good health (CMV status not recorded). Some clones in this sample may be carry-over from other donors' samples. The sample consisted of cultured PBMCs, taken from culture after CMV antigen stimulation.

The DNA sequence is as follows: TGTGCCAGCAGCTTCCAGGGGGCATTTCAGCCCCAGCATTTT. Protein translation: CASSFQGAFQPQHF. The sequence links TRBV7-3 to TRBJ1-5, with 8 middle bases fitting TRBD1. The CDR3 runs 14 residues from the cysteine to the phenylalanine. This entry keeps only the CDR3 DNA: 42 bases, framed from base 1. Via the germline V gene, CDR1 is SGHTA and CDR2 FQGTGA. V ends up 3 bases short and J 6 bases short, with an unmatched junction base count of 4.